The source of this TCR beta chain is a study of T-cell memory formation after mild COVID-19. Study context: TCR clusters were largely donor specific. Study-wide results and caveats: Contracting clones, day 15 to 85, had balanced CD4/CD8, and later expanders favored CD4+. Memory from before infection featured some responding clones, which suggests cross-reactive memory joined.

With constant-segment primers, 5'RACE yielded cDNA libraries of TCR alpha and TCR beta that carried sample barcodes and UMIs. TCRdb recomputed calls from the 5' RACE reads with MiXCR, one row per CDR3 protein. The data show roughly 300,000 distinct CDR3 sequences, 8% to 10% seen once. The junction had 4 bases not matched to a gene; V was cut back by 0 bases and J by 7 bases. The CDR3 totals 16 residues. This clonotype appeared a few times. Its matching antigen is unknown. This receptor was identified in a man younger than 35 who had mild COVID-19 (a few samples of this study predate the infection). Cell type and time point are not known. The sample taken for sequencing was PBMCs or a T cell subset sorted from them (not recorded which). The chain has TRBV6-7 and TRBJ2-1; 12 bases are shared with TRBD2. TRBV6-7 is filed as an ORF, its function uncertain. In DNA form, the CDR3 reads TGTGCCAGCAGTTACTCGCTAGCGGGGGGGTGGAATGAGCAGTTCTTC. This sequence encodes CASSYSLAGGWNEQFF.